This is a list of T cell receptor beta chains from one sample in a study of blood T cell repertoires in COVID-19. Clones were read by immunoSEQ multiplex PCR, and TCRdb kept only the in-frame ones, dropping some. The sample lists about 140,000 clones; 60% to 80% were seen once. Sequencing was done on a sample of PBMCs or T cells enriched from blood (not recorded which). All receptors come from a woman between 45 and 65 years old who had recovered from COVID-19. Each CDR3 is given with its conserved first and last residue. D genes are given only for firm matches. Expanded clones are given a class, and other clones once, few, many or no size at all.

V	D	J	size	DNA	CDR3
TRBV5-1	TRBD2	TRBJ2-2	.	TGCGCCAGCAGCTCGACTAGCGGGGGGGCCGGGGAGCTGTTTTTT	CASSSTSGGAGELFF
TRBV7-9	TRBD1	TRBJ2-7	.	TGTGCCAGCAGCTTAAGTGGGGACAGAGACTCCTACGAGCAGTACTTC	CASSLSGDRDSYEQYF
TRBV7-3	.	TRBJ1-3	.	TGTGCCAGCAGCGTCGGGATACAGGGCTCTGGAAACACCATATATTTT	CASSVGIQGSGNTIYF
TRBV11-3	.	TRBJ1-1	.	TGTGCCAGCAGCTTCTCCTCGAACACTGAAGCTTTCTTT	CASSFSSNTEAFF
TRBV11-3	.	TRBJ2-7	.	TGTGCCAGCAGCCCCCGGGTGGGTACCTACTCCTACGAGCAGTACTTC	CASSPRVGTYSYEQYF
TRBV29-1	TRBD1	TRBJ2-7	.	TGCAGCGTTGATTCGGGACAGGGCTACGAGCAGTACTTC	CSVDSGQGYEQYF
TRBV9	TRBD1	TRBJ1-4	.	TGTGCCAGCAGCGGGGGGACAGGTAATGAAAAACTGTTTTTT	CASSGGTGNEKLFF
TRBV13	.	TRBJ2-7	.	TGTGCCAGCAGCCCACCCCGGACAGCCTCCACTGAGCAGTACTTC	CASSPPRTASTEQYF
TRBV2	.	TRBJ1-1	once	TGTGCCAGCAGAGAACAGGGAAGAATGAACACTGAAGCTTTCTTT	CASREQGRMNTEAFF
TRBV5-1	.	TRBJ1-1	.	TGCGCCAGCAGCTTGAAGGGGACTGAAGCTTTCTTT	CASSLKGTEAFF
TRBV28	.	TRBJ2-6	few	TGTGCCAGCTCGGACTCATTGGGGTCTGGGGCCAACGTCCTGACTTTC	CASSDSLGSGANVLTF
TRBV30	TRBD1	TRBJ2-7	once	TGTGCCTGGAGTACCGGGACAGGGGCCTACGAGCAGTACTTC	CAWSTGTGAYEQYF
TRBV24-1	TRBD2	TRBJ2-5	.	TGTGCCACCAGTGTCCAGACTAGCGGGACAGAGACCCAGTACTTC	CATSVQTSGTETQYF
TRBV3-1/TRBV3-2	.	TRBJ1-1	.	TGTGCCAGCAGCCAAACGAGAACGAACACTGAAGCTTTCTTT	CASSQTRTNTEAFF
TRBV19	.	TRBJ2-7	.	TGTGCCAGTAGTATAGGGTCGTATGGAGGGGAAGAGCAGTACTTC	CASSIGSYGGEEQYF
TRBV5-1	.	TRBJ2-3	few	TGCGCCAGCAGCTTGGGGACAGGGAGGGTTACGCAGTATTTT	CASSLGTGRVTQYF
TRBV5-1	TRBD2	TRBJ2-3	.	TGCGCCAGCAACCTAGCGGGGACCCACACAGATACGCAGTATTTT	CASNLAGTHTDTQYF
TRBV14	TRBD2	TRBJ2-5	.	TGTGCCAGCAGCCTCATCGTCGGCGCGGGAGTCACCCAAGAGACCCAGTACTTC	CASSLIVGAGVTQETQYF
TRBV19	TRBD1	TRBJ2-7	.	TGTGCCAGTACCCTCCGGGGGACAGGGTCCTACGAGCAGTACTTC	CASTLRGTGSYEQYF
TRBV5-4	.	TRBJ2-4	.	TGTGCCAGCAGCCCGAGGGCGGGCTGGGGAAACATTCAGTACTTC	CASSPRAGWGNIQYF
TRBV5-4	TRBD1	TRBJ1-1	.	TGTGCCAGCAGCTTTCGGGGACAGACCCCTGAAGCTTTCTTT	CASSFRGQTPEAFF
TRBV28	.	TRBJ2-6	.	TGTGCCAGCAGCCCCCTGTCGGGATATACTCCTGGGGCCAACGTCCTGACTTTC	CASSPLSGYTPGANVLTF
TRBV3-1/TRBV3-2	.	TRBJ2-2	.	TGTGCCAGCAGCCAAGACAGCGGGCCCGGGGAGCTGTTTTTT	CASSQDSGPGELFF
TRBV7-3	TRBD2	TRBJ2-1	.	TGTGCCAGCAGCGCCACTAGCGGGGGCTACAATGAGCAGTTCTTC	CASSATSGGYNEQFF
TRBV15	TRBD1	TRBJ2-4	.	TGTGCCACCAGCCGGGACAGGGGGAACATTCAGTACTTC	CATSRDRGNIQYF
TRBV10-3	TRBD2	TRBJ2-3	few	TGTGCCATCAGCCCAGGACTAGCGGGGGGGAACGCAGATACGCAGTATTTT	CAISPGLAGGNADTQYF
TRBV7-9	.	TRBJ1-6	.	TGTGCCAGCAGCTCGACTAAGTCATCCTCCTATAATTCACCCCTCCACTTT	CASSSTKSSSYNSPLHF
TRBV4-1	.	TRBJ1-2	.	TGCGCCAGCAGCCAACCACTACAAGCTAACTATGGCTACACCTTC	CASSQPLQANYGYTF
TRBV3-1/TRBV3-2	TRBD1	TRBJ1-1	.	TGTGCCAGCACCCGAGGACAGGGCCGAGCCACTGAAGCTTTCTTT	CASTRGQGRATEAFF
TRBV7-9	.	TRBJ2-7	.	TGTGCCAGCAGCTTATCTTTGACAGCCTACGAGCAGTACTTC	CASSLSLTAYEQYF
TRBV6-5	.	TRBJ1-3	.	TGTGCCAGCAGTTACTCGAAGCAGGGGTCCGGAAACACCATATATTTT	CASSYSKQGSGNTIYF
TRBV27	.	TRBJ2-2	.	TGTGCCAGCAGCTTACGAGGCGGGGAGCTGTTTTTT	CASSLRGGELFF
TRBV30	.	TRBJ1-3	.	TGTGCCTGGAGTATCCCTTCCGTCCCCTCTGGAAACACCATATATTTT	CAWSIPSVPSGNTIYF
TRBV9	.	TRBJ2-1	.	TGTGCCAGCTCCCCGACGGGTTCATACAATGAGCAGTTCTTC	CASSPTGSYNEQFF
TRBV30	.	TRBJ2-1	.	TGTGCCTGGAGCGGGGACTCCAATGAGCAGTTCTTC	CAWSGDSNEQFF
TRBV27	.	TRBJ1-4	.	TGTGCCAGCAGTTTAGCAGGGAGGCCTAATGAAAAACTGTTTTTT	CASSLAGRPNEKLFF
TRBV30	TRBD2	TRBJ2-3	once	TGTGCCTGGAGTACCGGACTAGCGGGATACTCTAGCACAGATACGCAGTATTTT	CAWSTGLAGYSSTDTQYF
TRBV2	TRBD2	TRBJ2-3	.	TGTGCCAGCAGTGAGGACAGCGGGACTAGCGGGCTTTACACAGATACGCAGTATTTT	CASSEDSGTSGLYTDTQYF
TRBV6-5	.	TRBJ1-6	.	TGTGCCAGCAGTTACTCCCGGGGACCCCTCCACTTT	CASSYSRGPLHF
TRBV7-9	.	TRBJ2-4	.	TGTGCCAGCAGCTTAGTGGTTGGAGGCGCCCCCAGAAACATTCAGTACTTC	CASSLVVGGAPRNIQYF
TRBV5-1	.	TRBJ1-2	once	TGCGCCAGCAGCCCACCCGATGCGCCTAACTATGGCTACACCTTC	CASSPPDAPNYGYTF
TRBV11-2	TRBD1	TRBJ2-7	.	TGTGCCAGCAGCGCCCCCGGGACAGGGAGCTACGAGCAGTACTTC	CASSAPGTGSYEQYF
TRBV7-2	TRBD1	TRBJ2-7	.	TGTGCCAGCAGACGGACAGGGACCTACGAGCAGTACTTC	CASRRTGTYEQYF
TRBV3-1/TRBV3-2	.	TRBJ1-6	.	TGTGCCAGCAGCCAAGATAGGGGCAATTCACCCCTCCACTTT	CASSQDRGNSPLHF
TRBV7-3	.	TRBJ2-2	.	TGTGCCAGCAGCTTAGGAGGGGAAGGCGGGGAGCTGTTTTTT	CASSLGGEGGELFF
TRBV6-5	.	TRBJ2-7	.	TGTGCCAGCAGTTACAGGCAGGGGTTCTCCTACGAGCAGTACTTC	CASSYRQGFSYEQYF
TRBV7-2	TRBD2	TRBJ2-7	.	TGTGCCAGCAGCCCCGGGGGGAGCTCCTACGAGCAGTACTTC	CASSPGGSSYEQYF
TRBV13	.	TRBJ1-2	few	TGTGCCAGCAGCGAAAGACAGGCTGGCTACACCTTC	CASSERQAGYTF
TRBV19	TRBD2	TRBJ2-3	once	TGTGCCAGTAGTAGCGGGGGGGCAGGAACGCAGTATTTT	CASSSGGAGTQYF
TRBV7-9	TRBD1	TRBJ2-7	.	TGTGCCAGCAGCTTCACAGGGGCCCACGAGCAGTACTTC	CASSFTGAHEQYF
TRBV11-3	.	TRBJ2-1	.	TGTGCCAGCAGCCTACACACAGGGTACAATGAGCAGTTCTTC	CASSLHTGYNEQFF